One sample yielded the 2 T cell receptor beta chains listed below, sequenced in a study of tumor-infiltrating lymphocytes in primary liver carcinoma. cDNA specific to TCR beta was made from roughly 500 ng of total RNA, with a constant-region primer employed for priming. It was through three nested multiplex PCR rounds of slightly modified ARM-PCR that TCR beta libraries arose. The first two PCR rounds used TRBV1-TRBV30 forward primers with a C-beta reverse primer, 10 cycles each. TCRdb processed the multiplex PCR reads anew with MiXCR; each CDR3 protein has one entry. The data contain about 330,000 distinct CDR3 sequences, 65% of them singletons. Alongside blood RNA obtained from unsorted whole blood, germline DNA was also extracted. The sequenced sample consisted of peripheral blood. All receptors come from a man aged 35-49 years with primary liver carcinoma and hepatitis B virus infection.

A word on this clonotype: One junction end does not reproduce the germline sequence, and a read error may be involved. The chain joins TRBV11-2 to TRBJ2-7; 10 bases map to TRBD2. Germline CDR1 reads SGHAT; CDR2 reads FQNNGV. The CDR3 is 15 residues long. The CDR3 reads CASSITSGICSEQYF. CDR3 bases: TGCGCCAGCAGCATAACTAGCGGGATATGCAGCGAGCAGTACTTC.

Comment on this clonotype: Its ends do not fully match the called genes, so a read error is possible. This rearrangement joins TRBV5-1 to TRBJ2-5, with a possible D match to TRBD2 (6 bases). Germline CDR1 and CDR2: SGHRS and YFSETQ. The CDR3 consists of 16 residues. The CDR3 sequence: CASTLEASEVGETQYF. DNA of the CDR3: TGCGCCAGCACCTTGGAAGCTAGCGAGGTGGGAGAGACCCAGTACTTC. The full variable domain, in which reference TRBV5-1 and TRBJ2-5 provide the parts outside the CDR3, is KAGVTQTPRYLIKTRGQQVTLSCSPISGHRSVSWYQQTPGQGLQFLFEYFSETQRNKGNFPGRFSGRQFSNSRSEMNVSTLELGDSALYLCASTLEASEVGETQYFGPGTRLLVL.